This is a list of T cell receptor beta chains from one sample in a study of T cell changes during pregnancy in multiple sclerosis. Clones were sequenced by immunoSEQ multiplex PCR, and TCRdb holds only the in-frame ones, with some missing. Of 15,000 to 18,000 clones in the sample, approximately 80% are singletons; the top ten hold 15% to 20%. The sequences come from CD8+ T cells from peripheral blood mononuclear cells, collected after pregnancy. The receptors originated from a female donor in good health, enrolled as a control in a pregnancy study. Each CDR3 is given with its conserved first and last residue. A D gene is named only where the DNA matches it firmly. Clone sizes are given selectively: once, few, many, or a class where the clone is expanded.

19,TRBJ2-2,TRBV7-8,.,TRBD2,TGTGCCAGCAGCTTAAAACTAGCGGGGGGCGCGACGAACACCGGGGAGCTGTTTTTT,CASSLKLAGGATNTGELFF
14,TRBJ2-7,TRBV5-1,.,TRBD1,TGCGCCAGCAGCTTCGGGACAGGGATCGACGAGCAGTACTTC,CASSFGTGIDEQYF
11,TRBJ2-1,TRBV27,.,.,TGTGCCAGCGAACAGGGCAATGAGCAGTTCTTC,CASEQGNEQFF
16,TRBJ2-1,TRBV27,many,TRBD2,TGTGCCAGCAGTTTACCAGGGACTAGCGAGTACAATGAGCAGTTCTTC,CASSLPGTSEYNEQFF
15,TRBJ2-3,TRBV6-4,few,TRBD2,TGTGCCAGCAGTTACGGGACTAGCGGTTCAGATACGCAGTATTTT,CASSYGTSGSDTQYF
15,TRBJ2-7,TRBV13,.,TRBD2,TGTGCCAGCAGCCCCCCCGGGGCGGGGGGTCGAGAGCAGTACTTC,CASSPPGAGGREQYF
16,TRBJ2-1,TRBV7-9,.,.,TGTGCCAGCAGCTTATCGAGCACGCCGGGTATGAATGAGCAGTTCTTC,CASSLSSTPGMNEQFF
13,TRBJ2-1,TRBV7-9,.,.,TGTGCCAGCAGCTTCCCTGTCAGCAATGAGCAGTTCTTC,CASSFPVSNEQFF
15,TRBJ2-1,TRBV9,.,.,TGTGCCAGCAGCGTAGGGATAGCGGAGCAATATGAGCAGTTCTTC,CASSVGIAEQYEQFF
16,TRBJ1-2,TRBV19,.,.,TGTGCCAGTAGTATTGAGGGCCGGGGATCTAACTATGGCTACACCTTC,CASSIEGRGSNYGYTF
14,TRBJ2-7,TRBV19,.,.,TGTGCCAGTAGTATGGGGCAGGGATTCTACGAGCAGTACTTC,CASSMGQGFYEQYF
15,TRBJ2-5,TRBV6-5,.,TRBD1,TGTGCCAGCAGTAGGGGGACAGGGGAGGTGGAGACCCAGTACTTC,CASSRGTGEVETQYF
16,TRBJ2-2,TRBV4-3,.,TRBD2,TGCGCCAGCAGCGGGGGGCTAGCGGGCTACACCGGGGAGCTGTTTTTT,CASSGGLAGYTGELFF
16,TRBJ1-6,TRBV6-4,.,.,TGTGCCAGCAGTCCCTCCCCCGACAGACCTAATTCACCCCTCCACTTT,CASSPSPDRPNSPLHF
15,TRBJ1-3,TRBV6-1,.,.,TGTGCCCTCGAGGGCTTACTAGGCTCTGGAAACACCATATATTTT,CALEGLLGSGNTIYF
18,TRBJ2-3,TRBV19,.,TRBD2,TGTGCCAGTAGTATAGCCCTAGCGGGGGGCCCTAGCACAGATACGCAGTATTTT,CASSIALAGGPSTDTQYF
16,TRBJ2-1,TRBV18,once,.,TGTGCCAGCTCACCATCGTCCAGCGGGTGGCGGGATGAGCAGTTCTTC,CASSPSSSGWRDEQFF
19,TRBJ1-2,TRBV21-1,.,.,TGTGCCAGCAGCAAAGCGGTCCCGGGACAGGGCCGGATTGACTATGGCTACACCTTC,CASSKAVPGQGRIDYGYTF
14,TRBJ1-2,TRBV2,.,TRBD1,TGTGCCAGCCGAACGGGACAGGGGGATCGGGGCTACACCTTC,CASRTGQGDRGYTF
13,TRBJ1-5,TRBV6-4,.,.,TGTGCCAGCAGCTCGGACATCAATCAGCCCCAGCATTTT,CASSSDINQPQHF
12,TRBJ2-2,TRBV29-1,.,.,TGCAGCGTCAGTGCAGGGACCGGGGAGCTGTTTTTT,CSVSAGTGELFF
16,TRBJ2-7,TRBV6-1,medium-sized,TRBD2,TGTGCCAGCAGTGGAAACCCGCCGGGACTAGCCCACGAGCAGTACTTC,CASSGNPPGLAHEQYF
15,TRBJ1-1,TRBV7-6,.,.,TGTGCCAGCAGCTTATCGCAGGGGTATAACACTGAAGCTTTCTTT,CASSLSQGYNTEAFF
15,TRBJ1-2,TRBV6-4,.,TRBD1,TGTGCCAGCAGTGACACCACAGGGGTCTCCAATGGCTACACCTTC,CASSDTTGVSNGYTF
13,TRBJ2-5,TRBV27,.,.,TGTGCCAGCAGTTTAATTGAGCGGGAGACCCAGTACTTC,CASSLIERETQYF
15,TRBJ1-1,TRBV28,.,.,TGTGCCAGCAGGACCGCCAGGGCGCGGAACACTGAAGCTTTCTTT,CASRTARARNTEAFF
13,TRBJ2-1,TRBV7-9,.,TRBD1,TGTGCCAGCAGCGAGGACAGGTATAATGAGCAGTTCTTC,CASSEDRYNEQFF
13,TRBJ2-2,TRBV27,.,.,TGTGCCAGCAGTCCTCGGGAGATCGGGGAGCTGTTTTTT,CASSPREIGELFF
15,TRBJ2-7,TRBV6-4,.,TRBD2,TGTGCCAGCAGTGAAACTAGCGGGGGGGCCCACGAGCAGTACTTC,CASSETSGGAHEQYF
12,TRBJ1-1,TRBV7-2,.,.,TGTGCCAGCAGCTGGCCTAACACTGAAGCTTTCTTT,CASSWPNTEAFF
19,TRBJ1-2,TRBV23-1,.,TRBD1,TGCGCCAGCAGTCAATCGACCCGGACAGGGGGCGATGAGGACTATGGCTACACCTTC,CASSQSTRTGGDEDYGYTF
13,TRBJ2-7,TRBV5-1,.,.,TGCGCCAGCAGCTTGTCCAGGGACTACGAGCAGTACTTC,CASSLSRDYEQYF
14,TRBJ1-5,TRBV27,.,.,TGTGCCAGCAGTTTGGTACCAGGCAATCAGCCCCAGCATTTT,CASSLVPGNQPQHF
14,TRBJ1-1,TRBV6-1,.,.,TGTGCCAGCAGTGAAGGGGCGGGATACAGTGAAGCTTTCTTT,CASSEGAGYSEAFF
15,TRBJ2-1,TRBV6-4,.,TRBD2,TGTGCCAGCAGTGATCGGGAGGCTTTATACAATGAGCAGTTCTTC,CASSDREALYNEQFF
15,TRBJ2-2,TRBV30,.,.,TGTGCCTGGAGTACCCCGGAGTCGAACACCGGGGAGCTGTTTTTT,CAWSTPESNTGELFF
16,TRBJ2-7,TRBV4-3,.,.,TGCGCCAGCAGCCAAGATTTGGGAGGGGGCTCCTACGAGCAGTACTTC,CASSQDLGGGSYEQYF
17,TRBJ2-1,TRBV11-2,.,TRBD2,TGTGCCAGCAGCCTTAGTGGCGTGAGCGGGGGGGCCTATGAGCAGTTCTTC,CASSLSGVSGGAYEQFF
15,TRBJ2-1,TRBV25-1,.,TRBD2,TGTGCCAGCAGGAGGGGCAATGGACTAGCGGGTGAGCAGTTCTTC,CASRRGNGLAGEQFF
14,TRBJ2-2,TRBV6-1,.,TRBD1,TGTGCCAGCAGTGAGACAGGGGAAACCGGGGAGCTGTTTTTT,CASSETGETGELFF
15,TRBJ1-6,TRBV7-9,.,.,TGTGCCAGCTTGGGGGCTTCCCCCGACCATTCACCCCTCCACTTT,CASLGASPDHSPLHF
15,TRBJ1-6,TRBV16,.,.,TGTGCCAGCAGCCAAAGGCAGGGAAATAATTCACCCCTCCACTTT,CASSQRQGNNSPLHF
16,TRBJ2-2,TRBV4-1,once,.,TGCGCCAGCAGCCAAGATTTTCGGGGTAACACCGGGGAGCTGTTTTTT,CASSQDFRGNTGELFF
13,TRBJ1-5,TRBV2,.,TRBD1,TGTGCCAGCAGTGCGGCAGGGGGTAGGCCCCAGCATTTT,CASSAAGGRPQHF
13,TRBJ2-1,TRBV2,.,.,TGTGCCAGCAGTGACGAGGGAATGGGTGAGCAGTTCTTC,CASSDEGMGEQFF
15,TRBJ1-5,TRBV7-2,.,.,TGTGCCAGCAGTTCTACAGGGATTTGGAATCAGCCCCAGCATTTT,CASSSTGIWNQPQHF